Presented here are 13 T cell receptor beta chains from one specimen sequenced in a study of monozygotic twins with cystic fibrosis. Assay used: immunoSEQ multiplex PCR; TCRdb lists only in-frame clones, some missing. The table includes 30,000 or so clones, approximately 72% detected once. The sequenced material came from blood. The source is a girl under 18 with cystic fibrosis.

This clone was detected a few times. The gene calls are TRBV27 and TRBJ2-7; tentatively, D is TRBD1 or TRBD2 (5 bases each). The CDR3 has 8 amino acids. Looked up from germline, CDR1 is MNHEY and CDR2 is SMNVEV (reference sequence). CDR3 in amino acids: CASVVGVV. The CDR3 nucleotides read TGTGCCTCAGTCGTGGGGGTCGTC.

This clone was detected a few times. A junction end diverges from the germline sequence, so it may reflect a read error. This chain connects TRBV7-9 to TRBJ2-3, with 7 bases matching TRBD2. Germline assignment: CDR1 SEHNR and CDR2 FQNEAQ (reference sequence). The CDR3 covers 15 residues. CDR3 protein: CASSLAALSTDTQYF. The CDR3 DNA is TGTGCCAGCAGCCTAGCGGCACTGAGCACAGATACGCAGTATTTT.

The CDR3 loop reads CSVVRPLNTEAFF. The CDR3, as DNA: TGCAGCGTTGTGCGACCGCTGAACACTGAAGCTTTCTTT. The chain employs TRBV29-1 and TRBJ1-1; D unresolved. CDR1 is SQVTM and CDR2 is ANQGSEA in the germline V gene. V lost 4 bases, J lost 0 bases, and 9 bases lay in between. The CDR3 sequence is 13 residues long.

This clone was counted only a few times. CDR3 nucleotide sequence: TGTGCCAGCAGTTCCGACCCGGGGTTAAGAACGCCCCAGCATTTT. It translates to CASSSDPGLRTPQHF. The chain carries TRBV27 and TRBJ1-5, with D uncertain. Germline CDR1 and CDR2: MNHEY and SMNVEV (reference sequence). Trimming took off 4 bases at V and 9 bases at J, with 19 bases between the two ends. The CDR3 sequence is 15 residues long.

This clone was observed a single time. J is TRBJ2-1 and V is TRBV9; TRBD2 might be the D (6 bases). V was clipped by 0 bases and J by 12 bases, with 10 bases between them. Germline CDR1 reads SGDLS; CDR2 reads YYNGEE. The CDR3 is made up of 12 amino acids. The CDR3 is CASSVGLSGQFF. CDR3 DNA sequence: TGTGCCAGCAGCGTAGGGCTTAGCGGGCAGTTCTTC.

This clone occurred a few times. The CDR3 nucleotides read TGCGCCAGCAGCTTGACAGGGTCGTATGGCTACACCTTC. Protein product: CASSLTGSYGYTF. The V call is TRBV5-1, the J call TRBJ1-2; a possible D gene is TRBD1 (6 bases). From germline, CDR1 is SGHRS and CDR2 YFSETQ. The CDR3 length is 13 residues. V was cut by 1 base and J by 5 bases, with 9 bases left in between.

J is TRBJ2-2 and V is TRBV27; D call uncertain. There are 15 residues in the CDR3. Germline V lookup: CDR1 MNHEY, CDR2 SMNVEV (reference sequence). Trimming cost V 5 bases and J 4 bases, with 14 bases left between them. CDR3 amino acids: CASSPLTKSTGELFF. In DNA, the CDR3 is TGTGCCAGCAGTCCATTGACAAAGTCCACCGGGGAGCTGTTTTTT.

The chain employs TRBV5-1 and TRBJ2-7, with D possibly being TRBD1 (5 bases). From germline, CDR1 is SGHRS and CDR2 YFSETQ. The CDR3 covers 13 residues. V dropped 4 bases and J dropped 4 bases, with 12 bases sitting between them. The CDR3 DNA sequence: TGCGCCAGCAGCCAAGGTAGGGGATACGAGCAGTACGTC. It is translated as CASSQGRGYEQYV.

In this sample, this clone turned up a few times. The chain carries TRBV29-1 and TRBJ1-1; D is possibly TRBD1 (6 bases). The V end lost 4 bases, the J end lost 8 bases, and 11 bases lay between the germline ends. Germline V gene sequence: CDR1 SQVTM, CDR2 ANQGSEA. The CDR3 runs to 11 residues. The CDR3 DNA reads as TGCAGCGTTGTTGGGGGCGCAGAAGCTTTCTTT. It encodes CSVVGGAEAFF.

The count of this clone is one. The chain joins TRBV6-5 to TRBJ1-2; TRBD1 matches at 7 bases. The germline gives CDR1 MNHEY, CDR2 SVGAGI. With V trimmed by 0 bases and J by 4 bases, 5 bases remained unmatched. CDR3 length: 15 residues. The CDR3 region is CASSYSEGALYGYTF. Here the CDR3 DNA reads TGTGCCAGCAGTTACTCCGAGGGGGCGCTCTATGGCTACACCTTC.

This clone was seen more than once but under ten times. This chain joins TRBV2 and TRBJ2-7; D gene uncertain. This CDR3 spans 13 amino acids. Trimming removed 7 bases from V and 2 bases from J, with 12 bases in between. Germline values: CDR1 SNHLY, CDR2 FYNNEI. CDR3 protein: CASNPQTAYEQYF. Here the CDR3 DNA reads TGTGCCAGCAACCCACAGACTGCCTACGAGCAGTACTTC.

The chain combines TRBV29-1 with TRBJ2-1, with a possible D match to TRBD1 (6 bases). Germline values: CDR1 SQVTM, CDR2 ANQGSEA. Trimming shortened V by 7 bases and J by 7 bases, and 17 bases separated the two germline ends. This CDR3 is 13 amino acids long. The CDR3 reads CSGAPQGMNEQFF. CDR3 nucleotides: TGCAGCGGTGCGCCACAGGGAATGAATGAGCAGTTCTTC.

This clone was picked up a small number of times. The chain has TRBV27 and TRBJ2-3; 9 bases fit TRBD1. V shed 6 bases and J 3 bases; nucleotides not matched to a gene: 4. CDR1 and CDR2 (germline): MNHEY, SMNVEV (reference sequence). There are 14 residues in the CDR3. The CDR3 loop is CASSPGQGTDTQYF. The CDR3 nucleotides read TGTGCCAGCAGCCCGGGACAGGGAACAGATACGCAGTATTTT.